The source of this TCR beta chain is a study of T cells in Graves' hyperthyroidism and ophthalmopathy. Background on the study: Peripheral blood was obtained at initial diagnosis, preceding any treatment. Study findings and constraints: Model-based prediction identified ophthalmopathy a median about 6.8 months prior to its onset.

Concerning this clonotype itself: The antigen remains undetermined.

From RNA transcripts, TCR beta CDR3 regions were amplified. An initial round of RT-PCR targeting the TCR CDR3 relied on the HTBI primer set. MiXCR, applied by TCRdb to the multiplex PCR reads, yields one record per CDR3 protein. Of about 560,000 distinct CDR3 sequences listed, approximately 14% are singletons. Exclusions: uncontrolled infection, other autoimmune disease, pregnancy, lactation. The sequence derives from a woman younger than 45 with Graves' hyperthyroidism. Specimen: blood.

The CDR3 DNA reads TGTGCCAGCAGTCCCACCCTGACTAGCGCCCCCCCGTCGGAGTTCTTC. This sequence encodes CASSPTLTSAPPSEFF. The V call is TRBV3-1, the J call TRBJ2-1; TRBD2 aligns across 8 bases. Germline lookup yields CDR1 LGHDT and CDR2 YNNKEL (reference sequence). The CDR3 has 16 amino acids. J was trimmed by 14 bases and V by 6 bases; bases with no gene match: 21.